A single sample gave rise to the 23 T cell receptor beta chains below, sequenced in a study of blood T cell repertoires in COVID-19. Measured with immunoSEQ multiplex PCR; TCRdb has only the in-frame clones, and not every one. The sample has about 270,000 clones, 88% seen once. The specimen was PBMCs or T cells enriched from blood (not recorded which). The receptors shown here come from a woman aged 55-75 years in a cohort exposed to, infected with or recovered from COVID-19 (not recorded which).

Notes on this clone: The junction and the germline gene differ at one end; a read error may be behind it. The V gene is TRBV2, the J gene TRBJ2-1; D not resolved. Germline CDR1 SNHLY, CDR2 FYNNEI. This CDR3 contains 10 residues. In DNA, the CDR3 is TGTGCCAGCAGTGAGCATCTAACGATCTTC. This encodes CASSEHLTIF.

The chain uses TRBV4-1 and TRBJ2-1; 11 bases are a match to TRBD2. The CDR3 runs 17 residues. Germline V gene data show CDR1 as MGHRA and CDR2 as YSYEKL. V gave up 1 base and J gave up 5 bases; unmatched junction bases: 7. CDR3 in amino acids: CASSQAILAGGNNEQFF. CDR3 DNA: TGCGCCAGCAGCCAAGCAATCCTAGCGGGAGGCAACAATGAGCAGTTCTTC.

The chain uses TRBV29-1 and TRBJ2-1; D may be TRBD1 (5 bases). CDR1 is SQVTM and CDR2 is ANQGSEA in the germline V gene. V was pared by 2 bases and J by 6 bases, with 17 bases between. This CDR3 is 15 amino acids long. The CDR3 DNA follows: TGCAGCGTTGAAAAATGGGGCTTAGTTTTCAATGAGCAGTTCTTC. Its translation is CSVEKWGLVFNEQFF.

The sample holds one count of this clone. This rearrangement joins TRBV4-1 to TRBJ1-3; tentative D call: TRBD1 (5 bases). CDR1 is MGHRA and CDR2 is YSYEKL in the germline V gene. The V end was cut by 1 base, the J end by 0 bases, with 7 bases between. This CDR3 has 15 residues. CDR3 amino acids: CASSQAGVSGNTIYF. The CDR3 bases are TGCGCCAGCAGCCAAGCGGGGGTCTCTGGAAACACCATATATTTT.

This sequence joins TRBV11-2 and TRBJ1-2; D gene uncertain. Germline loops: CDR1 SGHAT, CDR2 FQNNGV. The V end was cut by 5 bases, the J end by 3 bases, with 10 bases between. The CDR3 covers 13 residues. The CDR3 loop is CASSPRRDYGYTF. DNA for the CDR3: TGTGCCAGCAGCCCCAGGAGGGACTATGGCTACACCTTC.

CDR3 bases: TGTGCCAGCTCGACGGGGTTCCCAGATACGCAGTATTTT. This translates into CASSTGFPDTQYF. The rearrangement links TRBV18 to TRBJ2-3; possible D gene TRBD2, 5 bases. Trimming cost V 6 bases and J 4 bases, with 11 bases left between them. The CDR3 sequence is 13 residues long. From germline, CDR1 is KGHSH and CDR2 LQKENI.

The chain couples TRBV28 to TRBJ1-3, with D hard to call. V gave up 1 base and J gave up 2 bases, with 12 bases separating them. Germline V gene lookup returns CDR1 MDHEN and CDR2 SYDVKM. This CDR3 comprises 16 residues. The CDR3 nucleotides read TGTGCCAGCAGTTTATCTGGCTCCAGGACTGGAAACACCATATATTTT. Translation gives CASSLSGSRTGNTIYF.

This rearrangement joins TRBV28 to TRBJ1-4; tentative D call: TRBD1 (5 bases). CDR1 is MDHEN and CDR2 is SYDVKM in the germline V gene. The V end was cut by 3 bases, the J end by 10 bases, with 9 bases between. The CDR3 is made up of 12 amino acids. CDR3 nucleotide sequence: TGTGCCAGCAGTTTTTCCCAGGGAAAACTGTTTTTT. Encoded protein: CASSFSQGKLFF. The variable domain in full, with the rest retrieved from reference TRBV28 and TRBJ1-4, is DVKVTQSSRYLVKRTGEKVFLECVQDMDHENMFWYRQDPGLGLRLIYFSYDVKMKEKGDIPEGYSVSREKKERFSLILESASTNQTSMYLCASSFSQGKLFFGSGTQLSVL.

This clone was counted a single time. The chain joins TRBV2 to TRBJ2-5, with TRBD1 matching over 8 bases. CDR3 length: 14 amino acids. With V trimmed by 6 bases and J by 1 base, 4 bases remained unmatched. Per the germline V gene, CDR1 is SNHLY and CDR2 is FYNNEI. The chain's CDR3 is CASSWDRTQETQYF. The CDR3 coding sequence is TGTGCCAGCAGCTGGGACAGGACCCAAGAGACCCAGTACTTC.

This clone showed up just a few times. The CDR3: CASSEGLAGGPDIQYF. The CDR3 DNA reads TGTGCCAGCAGCGAGGGACTAGCGGGAGGGCCGGACATTCAGTACTTC. This chain joins TRBV11-3 and TRBJ2-4; 16 bases are a match to TRBD2. The CDR3 loop spans 16 amino acids. CDR1 and CDR2 (germline): SGHNT, YENEEA. The V gene end was trimmed by 5 bases and the J gene end by 8 bases; junction bases not matched to a gene: 6. The complete variable domain, with remaining parts taken from reference TRBV11-3 and TRBJ2-4, reads EAGVVQSPRYKIIEKKQPVAFWCNPISGHNTLYWYLQNLGQGPELLIRYENEEAVDDSQLPKDRFSAERLKGVDSTLKIQPAELGDSAVYLCASSEGLAGGPDIQYFGAGTRLSVL.

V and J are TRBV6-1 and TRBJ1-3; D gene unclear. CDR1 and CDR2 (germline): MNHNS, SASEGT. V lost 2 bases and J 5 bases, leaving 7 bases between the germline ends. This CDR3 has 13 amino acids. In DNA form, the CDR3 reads TGTGCCAGCAGTGAACCGGGGAGAAACACCATATATTTT. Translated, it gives CASSEPGRNTIYF.

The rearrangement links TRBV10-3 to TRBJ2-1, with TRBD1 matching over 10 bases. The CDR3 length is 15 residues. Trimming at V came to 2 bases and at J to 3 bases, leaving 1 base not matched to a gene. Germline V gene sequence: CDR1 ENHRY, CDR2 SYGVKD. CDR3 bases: TGTGCCATCAGTGAGGGGGACAGGGGCTACAATGAGCAGTTCTTC. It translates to CAISEGDRGYNEQFF.

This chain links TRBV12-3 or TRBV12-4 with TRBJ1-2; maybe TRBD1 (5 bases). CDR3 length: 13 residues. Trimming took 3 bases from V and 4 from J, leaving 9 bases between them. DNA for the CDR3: TGTGCCAGCAGTTTCTCGCAGGGCTATGGCTACACCTTC. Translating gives CASSFSQGYGYTF.

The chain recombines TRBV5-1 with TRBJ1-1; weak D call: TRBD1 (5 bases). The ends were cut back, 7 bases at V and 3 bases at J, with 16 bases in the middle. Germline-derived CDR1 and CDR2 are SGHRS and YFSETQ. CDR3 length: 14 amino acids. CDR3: CASRPSGGDTEAFF. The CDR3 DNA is TGCGCCAGCCGACCCTCCGGAGGGGACACTGAAGCTTTCTTT.

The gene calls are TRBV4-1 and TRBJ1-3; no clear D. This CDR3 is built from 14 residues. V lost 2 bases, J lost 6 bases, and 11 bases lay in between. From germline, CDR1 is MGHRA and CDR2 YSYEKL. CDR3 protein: CASSQFLAPNTIYF. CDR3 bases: TGCGCCAGCAGCCAATTCCTGGCCCCAAACACCATATATTTT.

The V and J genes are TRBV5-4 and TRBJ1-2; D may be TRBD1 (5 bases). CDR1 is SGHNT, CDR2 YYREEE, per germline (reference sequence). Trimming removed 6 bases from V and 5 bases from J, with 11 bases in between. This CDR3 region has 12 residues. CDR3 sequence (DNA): TGTGCCAGCACCCTCGGGGGATATGGCTACACCTTC. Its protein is CASTLGGYGYTF.

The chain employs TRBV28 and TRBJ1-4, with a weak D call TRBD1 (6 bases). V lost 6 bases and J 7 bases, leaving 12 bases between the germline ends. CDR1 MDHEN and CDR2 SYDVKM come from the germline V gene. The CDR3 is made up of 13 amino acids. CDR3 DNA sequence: TGTGCCAGCAGGCGAGACAGGTCTGAAAAACTGTTTTTT. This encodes CASRRDRSEKLFF. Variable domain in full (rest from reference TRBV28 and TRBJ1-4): DVKVTQSSRYLVKRTGEKVFLECVQDMDHENMFWYRQDPGLGLRLIYFSYDVKMKEKGDIPEGYSVSREKKERFSLILESASTNQTSMYLCASRRDRSEKLFFGSGTQLSVL.

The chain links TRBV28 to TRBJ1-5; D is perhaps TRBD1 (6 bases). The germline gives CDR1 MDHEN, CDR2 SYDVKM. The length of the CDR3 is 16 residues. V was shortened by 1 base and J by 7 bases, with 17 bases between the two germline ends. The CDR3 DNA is TGTGCCAGCAGTTTATCCCCCCACTCAGGGGAACAGCCCCAGCATTTT. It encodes CASSLSPHSGEQPQHF. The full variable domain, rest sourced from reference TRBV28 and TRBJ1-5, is DVKVTQSSRYLVKRTGEKVFLECVQDMDHENMFWYRQDPGLGLRLIYFSYDVKMKEKGDIPEGYSVSREKKERFSLILESASTNQTSMYLCASSLSPHSGEQPQHFGDGTRLSIL.

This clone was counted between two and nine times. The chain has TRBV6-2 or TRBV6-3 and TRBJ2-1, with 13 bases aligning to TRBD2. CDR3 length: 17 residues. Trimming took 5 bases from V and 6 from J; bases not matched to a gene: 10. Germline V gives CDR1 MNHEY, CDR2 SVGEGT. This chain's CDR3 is CASSPGLAGVLSNEQFF. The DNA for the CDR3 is TGTGCCAGCAGTCCCGGACTAGCGGGAGTTCTATCCAATGAGCAGTTCTTC.

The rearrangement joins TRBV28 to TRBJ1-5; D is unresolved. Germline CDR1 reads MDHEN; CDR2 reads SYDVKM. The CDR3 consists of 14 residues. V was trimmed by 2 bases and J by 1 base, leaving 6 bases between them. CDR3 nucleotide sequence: TGTGCCAGCAGTTTAAGCCAAAGCAATCAGCCCCAGCATTTT. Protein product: CASSLSQSNQPQHF.

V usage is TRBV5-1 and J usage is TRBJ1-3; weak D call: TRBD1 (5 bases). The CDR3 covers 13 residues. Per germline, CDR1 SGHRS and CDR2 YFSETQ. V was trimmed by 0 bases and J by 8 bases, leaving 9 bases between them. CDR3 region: CASSLGSQDTIYF. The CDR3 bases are TGCGCCAGCAGCTTGGGATCACAGGACACCATATATTTT.

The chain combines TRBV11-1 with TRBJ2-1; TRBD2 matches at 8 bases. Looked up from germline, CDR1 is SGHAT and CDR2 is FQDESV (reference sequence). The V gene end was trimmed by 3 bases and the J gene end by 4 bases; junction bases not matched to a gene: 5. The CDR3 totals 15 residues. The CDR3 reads CASSLGAGGYNEQFF. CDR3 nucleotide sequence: TGTGCCAGCAGCTTGGGGGCGGGGGGATACAATGAGCAGTTCTTC.

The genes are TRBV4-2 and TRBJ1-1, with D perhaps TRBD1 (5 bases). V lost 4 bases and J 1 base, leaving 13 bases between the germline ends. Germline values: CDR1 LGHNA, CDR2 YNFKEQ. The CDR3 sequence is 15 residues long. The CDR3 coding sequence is TGTGCCAGCAGCCGGGGATCGGGGGGGAACACTGAAGCTTTCTTT. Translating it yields CASSRGSGGNTEAFF.